This T cell receptor (beta chain) was found in a study of T cell responses to AZD1222 COVID-19 vaccine. The study's findings and limits: No day 14 peak samples; only post-peak repertoires were characterized.

V lost 5 bases to trimming and J lost 2 bases, with 10 bases between them. CDR1 and CDR2 (germline): KGHDR, SFDVKD. The CDR3 spans 14 residues. As for this clone: Its specificity is unknown.

Assay: immunoSEQ multiplex PCR; the TCRdb copy retains only in-frame clones and omits some. The data hold more than 140,000 clones, with around nine tenths observed a single time. This clonotype was obtained from an adult in good health. The starting material was peripheral blood, obtained on day 0 of AZD1222 vaccination. The V and J genes are TRBV24-1 and TRBJ2-3, with D unresolved. CDR3 in amino acids: CATSAWQTTDTQYF. The CDR3 region has the DNA TGTGCCACCAGTGCCTGGCAGACCACAGATACGCAGTATTTT.